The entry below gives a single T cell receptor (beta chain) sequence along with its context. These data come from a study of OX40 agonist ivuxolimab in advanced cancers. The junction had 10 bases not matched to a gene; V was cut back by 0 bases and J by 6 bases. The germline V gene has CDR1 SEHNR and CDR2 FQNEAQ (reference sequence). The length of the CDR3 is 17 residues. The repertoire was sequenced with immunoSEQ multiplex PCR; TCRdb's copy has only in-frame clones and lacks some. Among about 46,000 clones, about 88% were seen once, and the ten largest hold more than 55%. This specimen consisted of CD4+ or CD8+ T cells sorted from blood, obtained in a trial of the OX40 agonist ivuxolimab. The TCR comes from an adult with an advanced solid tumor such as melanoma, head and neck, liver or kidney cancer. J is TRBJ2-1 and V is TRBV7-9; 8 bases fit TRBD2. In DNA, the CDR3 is TGTGCCAGCAGCTTAGCGCGGACAGCGGGAGCTGGCAATGAGCAGTTCTTC. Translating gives CASSLARTAGAGNEQFF. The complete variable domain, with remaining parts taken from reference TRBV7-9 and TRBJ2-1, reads DTGVSQNPRHKITKRGQNVTFRCDPISEHNRLYWYRQTLGQGPEFLTYFQNEAQLEKSRLLSDRFSAERPKGSFSTLEIQRTEQGDSAMYLCASSLARTAGAGNEQFFGPGTRLTVL.